The 20 T cell receptor beta chains given below trace back to one sample, sequenced in a study of blood T cell repertoires in COVID-19. This table comes from immunoSEQ multiplex PCR, and its TCRdb copy is limited to in-frame clones, with some not included. Found here are roughly 130,000 clones, more than 70% of them singletons; the top ten hold around 12%. The specimen sequenced was peripheral blood. All receptors derive from a woman in her 30s who had recovered from COVID-19.

The rearrangement uses TRBV2 and TRBJ2-7; 7 nucleotides match TRBD1. V shed 7 bases, J shed 4 bases, and the junction held 16 bases outside the gene matches. Per the germline V gene, CDR1 is SNHLY and CDR2 is FYNNEI. The CDR3 length is 16 residues. This CDR3 is CASKEGETGPIYEQYF. CDR3 coding DNA: TGTGCCAGCAAAGAGGGGGAGACAGGGCCGATATACGAGCAGTACTTC.

This chain joins TRBV7-6 and TRBJ2-1; TRBD2 agrees at 7 bases. V shed 1 base and J 5 bases; nucleotides not matched to a gene: 5. The CDR3 totals 15 residues. Looked up from germline, CDR1 is SGHVS and CDR2 is FNYEAQ. CDR3 sequence (DNA): TGTGCCAGCAGCTTAGGGTGGGGGGGGAACAATGAGCAGTTCTTC. Residues: CASSLGWGGNNEQFF. Full variable domain (missing parts from reference TRBV7-6 and TRBJ2-1): GAGVSQSPRYKVTKRGQDVALRCDPISGHVSLYWYRQALGQGPEFLTYFNYEAQQDKSGLPNDRFSAERPEGSISTLTIQRTEQRDSAMYRCASSLGWGGNNEQFFGPGTRLTVL.

This clone appeared a few times. V and J are TRBV6-5 and TRBJ1-2; D possibly corresponds to TRBD1 (6 bases). V was trimmed by 4 bases and J by 7 bases, leaving 22 bases between them. The CDR3 contains 16 residues. Per germline, CDR1 MNHEY and CDR2 SVGAGI. The CDR3: CASSSRSPTGFLGYTF. The CDR3 DNA sequence: TGTGCCAGCAGTTCTCGGAGTCCGACAGGCTTTCTTGGCTACACCTTC.

This sequence joins TRBV2 and TRBJ2-5, with a weak D call TRBD1 (6 bases). CDR3 length equals 13 residues. CDR1 SNHLY and CDR2 FYNNEI come from the germline V gene. The germline V and J ends were trimmed by 4 bases and 2 bases, with 8 bases remaining between them. CDR3 in DNA: TGTGCCAGCAGTGGACAGGCACAAGAGACCCAGTACTTC. It yields the protein CASSGQAQETQYF.

The chain couples TRBV6-5 to TRBJ1-2, with TRBD1 matching over 9 bases. The CDR3 is made up of 13 amino acids. V lost 5 bases to trimming and J lost 6 bases; unmatched junction nucleotides: 4. Looked up from germline, CDR1 is MNHEY and CDR2 is SVGAGI. For the CDR3, the DNA is TGTGCCAGCAGTCACCGGACAGGGGATGGCTACACCTTC. This codes for CASSHRTGDGYTF.

V is TRBV19 and J is TRBJ2-7; 7 bases are a match to TRBD1. Germline CDR1 LNHDA, CDR2 SQIVND (reference sequence). The CDR3 has 13 amino acids. The junction had 3 bases not matched to a gene; V was cut back by 5 bases and J by 2 bases. The chain's CDR3 is CASSPTGTYEQYF. Written as DNA, the CDR3 is TGTGCCAGTAGTCCGACAGGGACCTACGAGCAGTACTTC.

This clone was seen repeatedly, ten times or more. The rearrangement joins TRBV5-1 to TRBJ2-3, with 12 bases lining up with TRBD2. J lost 3 bases, V lost 4 bases, and 9 bases had no gene match. CDR1 and CDR2 (germline): SGHRS, YFSETQ. CDR3 length: 17 residues. This CDR3 is CASSVSTSGRGTDTQYF. The CDR3, as DNA: TGCGCCAGCAGCGTATCGACTAGCGGGAGAGGTACAGATACGCAGTATTTT.

The rearrangement joins TRBV6-1 to TRBJ1-4; D perhaps matches TRBD1 (6 bases). From germline, CDR1 is MNHNS and CDR2 SASEGT. The V gene lost 2 bases and the J gene lost 5 bases, with 12 bases spanning the gap. The CDR3 covers 15 residues. The CDR3 sequence is CASSEQGRGNEKLFF. DNA for the CDR3: TGTGCCAGCAGTGAACAGGGAAGGGGGAATGAAAAACTGTTTTTT.

V gene TRBV18 combines with J gene TRBJ1-1; the match to TRBD1 covers 7 bases. This CDR3 has 15 residues. Trimming cost V 3 bases and J 5 bases; bases outside gene matches: 9. Per germline, CDR1 KGHSH and CDR2 LQKENI. The chain's CDR3 is CASSPYVGGGTEAFF. The CDR3 coding sequence is TGTGCCAGCTCACCCTATGTAGGGGGCGGTACTGAAGCTTTCTTT.

Here the CDR3 DNA reads TGTGCCAGCAGTGGCGTCACTAGCGGGAAGACTAATGAGCAGTTCTTC. Its translation: CASSGVTSGKTNEQFF. The V and J genes are TRBV6-6 and TRBJ2-1; 10 nucleotides align to TRBD2. V shed 5 bases, J shed 7 bases, and the junction held 11 bases outside the gene matches. CDR3 length: 16 amino acids. Per germline, CDR1 MNHNY and CDR2 SVGAGI (reference sequence).

This chain uses TRBV6-5 with TRBJ2-2; D remains ambiguous. Looked up from germline, CDR1 is MNHEY and CDR2 is SVGAGI. V was pared by 6 bases and J by 9 bases, with 20 bases between. This CDR3 region has 15 residues. The CDR3 region is CASRPPSSAARELFF. The CDR3 region has the DNA TGTGCCAGCAGGCCCCCTTCGAGTGCTGCGCGGGAGCTGTTTTTT.

This chain joins TRBV13 and TRBJ2-4, with 10 bases matching TRBD1. The ends lost 7 bases at V and 8 bases at J; junction bases unmatched: 11. Germline CDR1 is PRHDT and CDR2 is FYEKMQ (reference sequence). The length of the CDR3 is 15 residues. The CDR3 bases are TGTGCCAGCACCACTGAGACAGGGGGCTCGGACATTCAGTACTTC. It encodes CASTTETGGSDIQYF.

CDR3 amino acids: CASSPQGNTQYF. The DNA of the CDR3 is TGTGCCAGCAGCCCACAGGGGAATACGCAGTATTTT. V is TRBV5-4 and J is TRBJ2-3, with TRBD1 matching 7 bases. This CDR3 region has 12 residues. Losses at the gene ends were 4 bases for V and 7 bases for J; bases not matched to a gene: 3. CDR1 and CDR2 (germline): SGHNT, YYREEE (reference sequence).

The V call is TRBV19, the J call TRBJ2-3; TRBD1 might be the D (5 bases). Germline CDR1 is LNHDA and CDR2 is SQIVND (reference sequence). V was trimmed by 4 bases and J by 1 base, leaving 9 bases between them. The CDR3 contains 14 residues. CDR3 sequence: CASSTQGGTDTQYF. The CDR3 bases are TGTGCCAGTAGTACCCAAGGGGGCACAGATACGCAGTATTTT. Filled out from reference TRBV19 and TRBJ2-3, the complete variable domain reads DGGITQSPKYLFRKEGQNVTLSCEQNLNHDAMYWYRQDPGQGLRLIYYSQIVNDFQKGDIAEGYSVSREKKESFPLTVTSAQKNPTAFYLCASSTQGGTDTQYFGPGTRLTVL.

This chain connects TRBV7-3 to TRBJ2-3; 7 nucleotides align to TRBD2. Germline-derived CDR1 and CDR2 are SGHTA and FQGTGA. V lost 8 bases, J lost 0 bases, and 5 bases stayed unmatched. The CDR3 length is 14 residues. The CDR3 protein is CASAGSGSTDTQYF. The CDR3 DNA is TGTGCCAGCGCGGGTAGCGGGAGCACAGATACGCAGTATTTT.

This rearrangement joins TRBV11-2 to TRBJ2-2; no clear D. The CDR3 length is 13 residues. From germline, CDR1 is SGHAT and CDR2 FQNNGV. V lost 5 bases, J lost 4 bases, and 8 bases lay in between. CDR3 protein: CASSLRGTGELFF. CDR3 nucleotide sequence: TGTGCCAGCAGCCTTCGAGGCACCGGGGAGCTGTTTTTT.

The chain couples TRBV7-8 to TRBJ1-1, with a weak D call TRBD1 (5 bases). Trimming removed 3 bases at V and 0 bases at J, with 11 bases between. The CDR3 covers 15 residues. Germline CDR1 SGHVS, CDR2 FQNEAQ. The CDR3 bases are TGTGCCAGCAGCTTTGGGGAGGGGATGAACACTGAAGCTTTCTTT. Its translation is CASSFGEGMNTEAFF.

This rearrangement joins TRBV18 to TRBJ2-3; a possible D gene is TRBD1 (6 bases). Trimming left V 3 bases short and J 0 bases short, with 16 bases between. The germline V gene encodes CDR1 KGHSH and CDR2 LQKENI. The CDR3 is 17 amino acids. The CDR3: CASSPTRTVISTDTQYF. The CDR3 DNA sequence: TGTGCCAGCTCACCTACAAGGACAGTTATTAGCACAGATACGCAGTATTTT.

The rearrangement joins TRBV2 to TRBJ2-3; 11 bases line up with TRBD2. This CDR3 spans 14 amino acids. The germline V gene has CDR1 SNHLY and CDR2 FYNNEI. The J segment lost 5 bases and the V segment lost 11 bases, leaving 9 bases of the junction unmatched. CDR3 nucleotide sequence: TGTGCCGGAACGGGACTAGCGGCAGTAGATACGCAGTATTTT. It codes for CAGTGLAAVDTQYF.

This clone was detected only a few times. The chain links TRBV11-2 to TRBJ2-2; 9 bases are a match to TRBD1. Losses at the gene ends were 3 bases for V and 7 bases for J; bases not matched to a gene: 6. Germline values: CDR1 SGHAT, CDR2 FQNNGV. The CDR3 has 15 amino acids. The CDR3 loop is CASSFDRGRVGELFF. CDR3 DNA: TGTGCCAGCAGCTTTGACAGGGGGAGGGTCGGGGAGCTGTTTTTT.